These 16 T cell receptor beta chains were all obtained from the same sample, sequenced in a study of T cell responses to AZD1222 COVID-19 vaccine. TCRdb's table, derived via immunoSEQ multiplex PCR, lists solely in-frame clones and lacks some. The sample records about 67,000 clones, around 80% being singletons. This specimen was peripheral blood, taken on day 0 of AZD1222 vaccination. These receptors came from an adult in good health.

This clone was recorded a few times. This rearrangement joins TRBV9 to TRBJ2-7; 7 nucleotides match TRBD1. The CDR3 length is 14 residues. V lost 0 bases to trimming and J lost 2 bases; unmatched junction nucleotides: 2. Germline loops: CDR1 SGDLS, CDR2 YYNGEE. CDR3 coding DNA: TGTGCCAGCAGCGTAGACGGACAGGCCTACGAGCAGTACTTC. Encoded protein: CASSVDGQAYEQYF.

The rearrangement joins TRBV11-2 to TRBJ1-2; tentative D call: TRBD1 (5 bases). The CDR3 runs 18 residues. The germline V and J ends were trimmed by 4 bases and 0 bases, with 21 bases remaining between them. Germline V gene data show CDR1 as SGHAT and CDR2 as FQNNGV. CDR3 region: CASSSPPGRDRPNYGYTF. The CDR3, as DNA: TGTGCCAGCAGCTCACCCCCTGGCAGGGACCGTCCTAACTATGGCTACACCTTC.

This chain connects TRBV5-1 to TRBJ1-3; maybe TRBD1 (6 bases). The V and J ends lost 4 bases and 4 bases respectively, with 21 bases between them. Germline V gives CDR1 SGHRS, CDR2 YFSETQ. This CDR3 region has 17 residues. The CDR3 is CASSRTDVGALGNTIYF. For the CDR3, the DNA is TGCGCCAGCAGCCGGACCGACGTGGGGGCTCTCGGAAACACCATATATTTT.

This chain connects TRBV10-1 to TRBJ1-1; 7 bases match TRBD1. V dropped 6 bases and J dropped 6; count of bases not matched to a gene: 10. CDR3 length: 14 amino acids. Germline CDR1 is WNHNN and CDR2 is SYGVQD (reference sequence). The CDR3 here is CASRVDRESPEAFF. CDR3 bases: TGCGCCAGCAGAGTTGACAGGGAATCCCCTGAAGCTTTCTTT.

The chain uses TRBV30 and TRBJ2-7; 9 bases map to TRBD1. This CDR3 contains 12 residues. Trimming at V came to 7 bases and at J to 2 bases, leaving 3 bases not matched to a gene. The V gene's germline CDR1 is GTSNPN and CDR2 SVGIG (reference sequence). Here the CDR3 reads CALDRGTYEQYF. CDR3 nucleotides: TGTGCCTTGGACAGGGGAACCTACGAGCAGTACTTC.

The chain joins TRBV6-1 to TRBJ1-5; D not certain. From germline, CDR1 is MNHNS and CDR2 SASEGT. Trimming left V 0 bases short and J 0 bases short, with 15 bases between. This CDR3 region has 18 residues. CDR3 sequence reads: CASSEASQTVYSNQPQHF. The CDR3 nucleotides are TGTGCCAGCAGTGAAGCGTCGCAAACAGTATATAGCAATCAGCCCCAGCATTTT.

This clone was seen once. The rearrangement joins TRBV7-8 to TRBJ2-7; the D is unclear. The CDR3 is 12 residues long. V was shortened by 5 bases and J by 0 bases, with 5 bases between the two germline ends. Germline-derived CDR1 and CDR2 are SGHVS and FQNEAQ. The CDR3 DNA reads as TGTGCCAGCAGCCCTATCTCCTACGAGCAGTACTTC. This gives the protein CASSPISYEQYF.

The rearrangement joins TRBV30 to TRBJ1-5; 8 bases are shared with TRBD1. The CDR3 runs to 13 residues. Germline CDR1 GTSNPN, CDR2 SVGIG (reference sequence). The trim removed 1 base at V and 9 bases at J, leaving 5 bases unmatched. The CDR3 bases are TGTGCCTGGAGTGCCCTCAGGGGGCGGCCCCAGCATTTT. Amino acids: CAWSALRGRPQHF.

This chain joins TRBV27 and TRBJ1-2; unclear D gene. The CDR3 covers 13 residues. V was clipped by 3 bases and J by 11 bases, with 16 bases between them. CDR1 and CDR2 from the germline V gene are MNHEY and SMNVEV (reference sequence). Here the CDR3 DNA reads TGTGCCAGCAGTTTCGGACCCACACTAGGGTACACCTTC. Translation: CASSFGPTLGYTF.

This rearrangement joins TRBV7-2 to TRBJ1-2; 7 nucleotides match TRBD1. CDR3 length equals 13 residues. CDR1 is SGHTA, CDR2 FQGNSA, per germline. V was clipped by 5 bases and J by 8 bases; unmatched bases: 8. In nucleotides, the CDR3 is TGTGCCAGCAGCGTCCAGGGGGGCGGCGGCTACACCTTC. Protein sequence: CASSVQGGGGYTF.

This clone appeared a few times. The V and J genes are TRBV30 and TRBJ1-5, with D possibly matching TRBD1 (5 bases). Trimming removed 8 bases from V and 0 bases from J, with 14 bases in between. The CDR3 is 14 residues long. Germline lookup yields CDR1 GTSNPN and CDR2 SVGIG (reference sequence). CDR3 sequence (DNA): TGTGCCCAAGGGGCGGGGAATAGCAATCAGCCCCAGCATTTT. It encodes CAQGAGNSNQPQHF.

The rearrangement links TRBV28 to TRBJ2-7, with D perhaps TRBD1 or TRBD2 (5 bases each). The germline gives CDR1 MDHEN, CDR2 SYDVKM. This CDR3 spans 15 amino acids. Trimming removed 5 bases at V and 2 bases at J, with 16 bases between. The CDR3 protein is CASSGGSGNTYEQYF. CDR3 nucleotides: TGTGCCAGCAGTGGGGGATCGGGGAATACCTACGAGCAGTACTTC. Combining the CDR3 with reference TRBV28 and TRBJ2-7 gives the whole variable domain DVKVTQSSRYLVKRTGEKVFLECVQDMDHENMFWYRQDPGLGLRLIYFSYDVKMKEKGDIPEGYSVSREKKERFSLILESASTNQTSMYLCASSGGSGNTYEQYFGPGTRLTVT.

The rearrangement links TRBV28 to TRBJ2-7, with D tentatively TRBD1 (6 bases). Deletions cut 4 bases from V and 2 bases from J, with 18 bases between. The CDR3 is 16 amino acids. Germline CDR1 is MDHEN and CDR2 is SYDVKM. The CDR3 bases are TGTGCCAGCAGTTCTGAAACACAGGGCCTAACCTACGAGCAGTACTTC. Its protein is CASSSETQGLTYEQYF.

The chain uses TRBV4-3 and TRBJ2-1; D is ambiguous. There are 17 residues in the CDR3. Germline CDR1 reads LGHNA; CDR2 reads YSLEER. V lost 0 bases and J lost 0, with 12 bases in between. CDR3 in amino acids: CASSQDRTYSSYNEQFF. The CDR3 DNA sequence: TGCGCCAGCAGCCAAGATCGCACTTATAGCTCCTACAATGAGCAGTTCTTC.

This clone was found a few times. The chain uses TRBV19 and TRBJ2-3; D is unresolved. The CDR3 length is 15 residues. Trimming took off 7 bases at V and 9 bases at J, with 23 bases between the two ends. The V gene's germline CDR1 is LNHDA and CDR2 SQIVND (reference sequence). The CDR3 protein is CASTPTPHSVRTQYF. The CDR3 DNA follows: TGTGCCAGTACTCCTACCCCCCACAGTGTTAGGACGCAGTATTTT.

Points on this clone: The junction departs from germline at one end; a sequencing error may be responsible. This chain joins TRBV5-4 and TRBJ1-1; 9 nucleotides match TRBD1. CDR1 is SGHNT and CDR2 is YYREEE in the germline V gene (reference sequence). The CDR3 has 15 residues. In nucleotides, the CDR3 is TGTGCCAGCATCTTGCGGACAGGGGAGGACACTGAAGCTTTCTTT. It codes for CASILRTGEDTEAFF.